The clone carrying this T cell receptor beta chain has ten or more counts. Someone took the PBMCs out of 9.5 to 10 ml of fresh peripheral blood. This specimen belongs to a study of Graves' ophthalmopathy and Graves' hyperthyroidism. The study amplified TCR beta CDR3 regions using RNA transcripts. HTBI primers primed a first-round RT-PCR, and a second-round multiplex PCR followed. TCRdb called the multiplex PCR reads again in MiXCR, with one record for every CDR3 protein. The data contain 360,000 or so distinct CDR3 sequences, 18% of them singletons. The sequence derives from a woman aged 18-29 years with Graves' ophthalmopathy. Sequenced input: peripheral blood.

DNA for the CDR3: TGCGCCAGCAGCCCCGGACAGACTGGAAACACCATATATTTT. It specifies CASSPGQTGNTIYF. The chain recombines TRBV4-1 with TRBJ1-3, with a weak D call TRBD1 (6 bases). This CDR3 is built from 14 residues. Germline loops: CDR1 MGHRA, CDR2 YSYEKL. With 4 bases removed from V and 2 bases from J, the gap between germline ends came to 9 bases.